This is a list of T cell receptor beta chains from one sample in a study of vaccination and CD4 T cells after COVID-19. MiXCR was run by TCRdb on the PCR reads, yielding one entry per CDR3 protein. The sample lists roughly 16,000 distinct CDR3 sequences, 44% occurring once. No antigen has been assigned to these receptors. The sample consisted of CD4+ T cells from blood, cultured in vitro, taken after SARS-CoV-2 vaccination. These TCRs come from a human donor who had recovered from COVID-19. Each CDR3 is given with its conserved first and last residue. Fields, in order: J gene, V gene, CDR3 length, D gene, clone size, CDR3 DNA, CDR3 protein. The D gene is left open where the match is weak. Clone size appears in some rows only: once, few, many, or a class for an expanded clone.

TRBJ1-1,TRBV7-2,14,-,few,TGTGCCAGCAGCTCCGTAGGCATGAACACTGAAGCTTTCTTT,CASSSVGMNTEAFF
TRBJ2-7,TRBV20-1,10,-,few,TGCAGTGCTAGCGGTCGCAAGCAGTACTTC,CSASGRKQYF
TRBJ2-7,TRBV10-3,14,-,-,TGTGCCATCAGGGACACAGGGCCTTCCTACGAGCAGTACTTC,CAIRDTGPSYEQYF
TRBJ2-5,TRBV6-1,15,-,few,TGTGCCAGCAGCCCACGTGGGGGCGTCGAGGCGACCCAGTACTTC,CASSPRGGVEATQYF
TRBJ2-5,TRBV6-5,15,-,few,TGTGCCAGCAGTTACTCTGGCAGGGGTTTCGAGGCCCAGTACTTC,CASSYSGRGFEAQYF
TRBJ1-2,TRBV5-1,12,-,once,TGCGCCAGCAGCCTAGGACAGTATGGCTACACCTTC,CASSLGQYGYTF
TRBJ2-7,TRBV28,16,-,-,TGTGCCAGCAGTTTTTCGACGGGGACGGTAGGGCACGAGCAGTACTTC,CASSFSTGTVGHEQYF
TRBJ2-5,TRBV20-1,14,-,-,TGCAGTGCTCAAAAGGCAGAGGGGCAAGAGACCCAGTACTTC,CSAQKAEGQETQYF
TRBJ2-2,TRBV28,16,TRBD2,-,TGTGCCAGCAGGTCTGCCCTAGCGGGAGACACCGGGGAGCTGTTTTTT,CASRSALAGDTGELFF
TRBJ2-1,TRBV6-1,15,TRBD2,-,TGTGCCAGCAGTGAAGAAGCGGGAGGGCCCAATGAGCAGTTCTTC,CASSEEAGGPNEQFF
TRBJ2-5,TRBV5-4,14,TRBD2,-,TGTGCCAGCAGCTTGGGACTAGCGCAGGAGACCCAGTACTTC,CASSLGLAQETQYF
TRBJ2-3,TRBV28,17,TRBD2,few,TGTGCCAGCAGTCCAGGACTAGCGGCTTATGGCACAGATACGCAGTATTTT,CASSPGLAAYGTDTQYF
TRBJ2-3,TRBV6-1,14,TRBD1,once,TGTGCCAGCAGGAGTCAGGGGGGCACAGATACGCAGTATTTT,CASRSQGGTDTQYF
TRBJ1-6,TRBV28,16,-,-,TGTGCCAGCAGGCGTCCTCGAACGAGGTATAATTCACCCCTCCACTTT,CASRRPRTRYNSPLHF
TRBJ2-3,TRBV20-1,16,TRBD1,few,TGCAGTGCAAGGCGCCCAACGACAGGGGACTCAGATACGCAGTATTTT,CSARRPTTGDSDTQYF
TRBJ2-6,TRBV28,17,TRBD2,-,TGTGCCAGCAGTCCGCTAGCGGGGGACTTTGGGGCCAACGTCCTGACTTTC,CASSPLAGDFGANVLTF
TRBJ1-5,TRBV21-1,14,-,few,TGTGCCAGCAGAGACCGTTATAGCAATCAGCCCCAGCATTTT,CASRDRYSNQPQHF
TRBJ2-2,TRBV19,16,-,-,TGTGCCAGTAGTCGAACAGGGTCCCCGAACACCGGGGAGCTGTTTTTT,CASSRTGSPNTGELFF
TRBJ2-3,TRBV7-2,15,TRBD2,few,TGTGCCAGCAGCACCAGGAGCGGGAGGACAGATACGCAGTATTTT,CASSTRSGRTDTQYF
TRBJ1-1,TRBV27,15,-,-,TGTGCCAGCAGTTTATATACGAGCGGAGACACTGAAGCTTTCTTT,CASSLYTSGDTEAFF
TRBJ2-5,TRBV4-2,17,TRBD2,-,TGTGCCAGCAGCGAAGTACTAGCGGGAGGGCCCTCGGAGACCCAGTACTTC,CASSEVLAGGPSETQYF
TRBJ2-2,TRBV2,18,TRBD2,-,TGTGCCAGCAGTGCCCCGGGACTAGCGGGGGGGAACACCGGGGAGCTGTTTTTT,CASSAPGLAGGNTGELFF
TRBJ2-7,TRBV6-2/TRBV6-3,15,TRBD1,-,TGTGCCAGCAGTTACGACGGACAGGGTTGGGACGAGCAGTACTTC,CASSYDGQGWDEQYF
TRBJ2-1,TRBV18,15,TRBD2,-,TGTGCCAGCTCACCAGTACTAGCGGAGTACAATGAGCAGTTCTTC,CASSPVLAEYNEQFF
TRBJ2-6,TRBV20-1,20,-,few,TGCAGTGCTAGAGATCCATCGAAGACCACTCAGGACTCTGGGGCCAACGTCCTGACTTTC,CSARDPSKTTQDSGANVLTF
TRBJ2-7,TRBV20-1,18,TRBD2,medium-sized,TGCAGTGCTAGAGCCCCACTCAGACTAGCGGTAAAAGGCTACGAGCAGTACTTC,CSARAPLRLAVKGYEQYF
TRBJ2-3,TRBV10-3,15,TRBD2,few,TGTGCCATCAGTGAGGGACTAGCGGGAACAGATACGCAGTATTTT,CAISEGLAGTDTQYF
TRBJ1-6,TRBV7-9,13,-,few,TGTGCCTCAAAGCGTGGGTTCAGTTCACCCCTCCACTTT,CASKRGFSSPLHF
TRBJ2-7,TRBV9,19,TRBD1,-,TGTGCCAGCAGCGTAGATGGGACAGGGTTACTGGGTGGTTCGAACGAGCAGTACTTC,CASSVDGTGLLGGSNEQYF
TRBJ2-1,TRBV7-9,14,TRBD2,-,TGTGCCAGCAGCCCATTCATGGCGGGAGCTGAGCAGTTCTTC,CASSPFMAGAEQFF
TRBJ1-5,TRBV7-9,16,TRBD1,once,TGTGCCAGCAGCTTAGTGGCAGGGGGTAGAAATCAGCCCCAGCATTTT,CASSLVAGGRNQPQHF
TRBJ2-5,TRBV7-3,14,-,-,TGTGCCAGCAGCCCTGAACTAGTCCAAGAGACCCAGTACTTC,CASSPELVQETQYF
TRBJ1-5,TRBV2,13,TRBD1,few,TGTGCCAGCAGACCGACAGGGGTTCAGCCCCAGCATTTT,CASRPTGVQPQHF
TRBJ2-3,TRBV6-1,16,TRBD2,-,TGTGCCAGCAGCCCAGGACTAGCCCCCGGCACAGATACGCAGTATTTT,CASSPGLAPGTDTQYF
TRBJ1-1,TRBV7-9,15,-,-,TGTGCCAGCAGCTTAGGTACAGGGAAGAACACTGAAGCTTTCTTT,CASSLGTGKNTEAFF
TRBJ2-5,TRBV7-2,15,TRBD2,-,TGTGCCAGCAGCTCGCGGAGGGAGGGGCGAGAGACCCAGTACTTC,CASSSRREGRETQYF
TRBJ1-2,TRBV10-3,16,-,-,TGTGCCATCAGTGACCCCGGGACACCTACAAACTATGGCTACACCTTC,CAISDPGTPTNYGYTF
TRBJ2-3,TRBV20-1,15,-,few,TGCAGTGCTAGAGTGACAGCGTCGCGCCACGATACGCAGTATTTT,CSARVTASRHDTQYF
TRBJ2-7,TRBV20-1,11,-,-,TGCAGTGCTAGAGGGACCTACGAGCAGTACTTC,CSARGTYEQYF
TRBJ2-7,TRBV6-5,15,-,-,TGTGCCAGCAGCTACAAAGACCCAAGCTCCTACGAGCAGTACTTC,CASSYKDPSSYEQYF
TRBJ2-7,TRBV10-3,19,TRBD2,-,TGTGCCATCAGTAGTGATTGGACTAGCGGGACCCTCCGGTCCTACGAGCAGTACTTC,CAISSDWTSGTLRSYEQYF
TRBJ2-3,TRBV19,16,TRBD2,-,TGTGCCAGTAGTATTTCTGCGGGAGGGCCGACAGATACGCAGTATTTT,CASSISAGGPTDTQYF
TRBJ2-3,TRBV6-2/TRBV6-3,15,-,medium-sized,TGTGCCAGCAGGTCGAGCGGGACAAGCACAGATACGCAGTATTTT,CASRSSGTSTDTQYF
TRBJ2-7,TRBV5-5,16,TRBD1,-,TGTGCCAGCAGCTTGGGGCCGGGACAGAACACCTACGAGCAGTACTTC,CASSLGPGQNTYEQYF
TRBJ1-2,TRBV27,15,-,-,TGTGCCAGCAGTTTAGGGTGGGGGTCGGGCTATGGCTACACCTTC,CASSLGWGSGYGYTF
TRBJ2-5,TRBV6-1,16,TRBD2,-,TGTGCCAGCAGTGAAGCGCCTAGCGGGGTCCAAGAGGCCCAGTACTTC,CASSEAPSGVQEAQYF
TRBJ1-2,TRBV6-1,14,-,few,TGTGCCTTAGGGGACCCGGCGAAGGGTGATGGCTACACCTTC,CALGDPAKGDGYTF
TRBJ2-1,TRBV7-8,16,TRBD2,-,TGTGCCAGCAGACTATCGGGTAGCGGGTCCTACAATGAGCAGTTCTTC,CASRLSGSGSYNEQFF
TRBJ2-2,TRBV7-9,17,TRBD2,-,TGTGCCAGCAGCCGAGGACTAGCGGGAGCGCGTACCGGGGAGCTGTTTTTT,CASSRGLAGARTGELFF
TRBJ1-4,TRBV2,14,-,once,TGTGCCAGCAGCGAAGGTACAACTAATGAAAAACTGTTTTTT,CASSEGTTNEKLFF
TRBJ2-2,TRBV12-3/TRBV12-4,15,-,-,TGTGCCAGCAGTTTTAGCAGGGCAGGGACCGGGGAGCTGTTTTTT,CASSFSRAGTGELFF
TRBJ2-3,TRBV20-1,12,-,few,TGCAGTGCGGGACCAAACACAGATACGCAGTATTTT,CSAGPNTDTQYF
TRBJ1-3,TRBV7-9,15,-,-,TGTGCCAGCAGCTGGGGGAGAGGCTCTGGAAACACCATATATTTT,CASSWGRGSGNTIYF
TRBJ1-5,TRBV24-1,15,-,few,TGTGCCACCCCAGACAGGACGTATAGCAATCAGCCCCAGCATTTT,CATPDRTYSNQPQHF
TRBJ2-7,TRBV20-1,13,TRBD2,-,TGCAGTGCTAGTGTGCTAGCGGGGATCGAGCAGTACTTC,CSASVLAGIEQYF